This entry lists 21 T cell receptor beta chains sequenced from one sample in a study of blood T cell repertoires in COVID-19. TCRdb's copy holds only in-frame clones and misses some; the assay was immunoSEQ multiplex PCR. Among almost 200,000 clones listed, more than 75% were seen once. Specimen: peripheral blood. Receptor source: a woman aged 35 to 49 with COVID-19, enrolled during active disease.

The V gene is TRBV15, the J gene TRBJ1-4; D is possibly TRBD1 (5 bases). Per germline, CDR1 LNHNV and CDR2 YYDKDF (reference sequence). V was clipped by 3 bases and J by 10 bases, with 18 bases between them. This CDR3 spans 15 amino acids. Written as DNA, the CDR3 is TGTGCCACCAGCAGTCCAGGACACTCGGAGGGAAAACTGTTTTTT. This encodes CATSSPGHSEGKLFF.

The chain couples TRBV28 to TRBJ1-1, with 12 positions matching TRBD1. The germline V gene has CDR1 MDHEN and CDR2 SYDVKM. CDR3 length: 16 amino acids. Trimming cost V 2 bases and J 1 base; bases outside gene matches: 2. The CDR3 DNA is TGTGCCAGCAGTTTAGGGACAGGGGGCGGGAACACTGAAGCTTTCTTT. Protein product: CASSLGTGGGNTEAFF.

The chain couples TRBV5-1 to TRBJ1-2; 10 bases line up with TRBD1. Losses at the gene ends were 3 bases for V and 2 bases for J; bases not matched to a gene: 13. This CDR3 has 18 amino acids. Germline V CDR1 and CDR2: SGHRS, YFSETQ. The CDR3 loop is CASSSVRQGATGNYGYTF. The CDR3 DNA reads as TGCGCCAGCAGCTCCGTCCGACAGGGGGCCACTGGAAACTATGGCTACACCTTC.

The chain has TRBV6-5 and TRBJ2-2; TRBD2 aligns across 10 bases. Germline V gene sequence: CDR1 MNHEY, CDR2 SVGAGI. With 2 bases clipped from V and 5 bases from J, the junction kept 5 bases outside the gene matches. The CDR3 sequence is 16 residues long. The CDR3 sequence: CASSYTTSGTTGELFF. CDR3 coding DNA: TGTGCCAGCAGTTACACTACTAGCGGGACAACCGGGGAGCTGTTTTTT.

The chain carries TRBV4-1 and TRBJ1-4; 10 positions match TRBD1. This CDR3 comprises 16 residues. The germline gives CDR1 MGHRA, CDR2 YSYEKL. V lost 0 bases, J lost 6 bases, and 4 bases stayed unmatched. The CDR3 nucleotides are TGCGCCAGCAGCCAAGATGTCGGGACAGGGGATGAAAAACTGTTTTTT. Translation gives CASSQDVGTGDEKLFF.

The V call is TRBV25-1, the J call TRBJ2-2, with a weak D call TRBD1 (6 bases). Germline lookup yields CDR1 MGHDK and CDR2 SYGVNS. The V end was cut by 6 bases, the J end by 2 bases, with 13 bases between. The CDR3 runs 15 residues. CDR3 in amino acids: CASSLDSGNTGELFF. The CDR3 nucleotides are TGTGCCAGCAGCCTGGACAGTGGCAACACCGGGGAGCTGTTTTTT.

The chain carries TRBV21-1 and TRBJ2-3; the DNA was not used to check the table's D call, TRBD1. TRBV21-1 is classified as a pseudogene. There are 19 residues in the CDR3. As DNA, the CDR3 is TGTGCCAGCAGCAAAGGACAGGATAACCGGGCGAACGGCACAGATACGCAGTATTTT. It yields the protein CASSKGQDNRANGTDTQYF.

DNA of the CDR3: TGTGCCAGCTCACCACTGGACAGAAGGGGCACTGAAGCTTTCTTT. Residues: CASSPLDRRGTEAFF. The chain links TRBV18 to TRBJ1-1, with D possibly being TRBD1 (6 bases). CDR1 is KGHSH and CDR2 is LQKENI in the germline V gene. The V end lost 1 base, the J end lost 4 bases, and 13 bases lay between the germline ends. This CDR3 has 15 residues.

The chain is built from TRBV7-3 and TRBJ1-6; 7 nucleotides match TRBD1. The germline gives CDR1 SGHTA, CDR2 FQGTGA. The V and J ends lost 0 bases and 10 bases, in that order; junction bases with no gene match: 6. CDR3 length equals 15 residues. The CDR3 region has the DNA TGTGCCAGCAGCTTAACGTGGGACAGAAAGTCACCCCTCCACTTT. Translated, it gives CASSLTWDRKSPLHF.

This clone is a singleton in its sample. The chain has TRBV3-1 (or the pseudogene TRBV3-2) and TRBJ2-1; the match to TRBD2 covers 7 bases. The germline V gene has CDR1 LGHDT and CDR2 YNNKEL (reference sequence). V lost 0 bases and J lost 2; bases outside the gene matches: 4. This CDR3 is 16 amino acids long. The CDR3 loop is CASSQDGGVPYNEQFF. CDR3 sequence (DNA): TGTGCCAGCAGCCAAGATGGGGGGGTCCCCTACAATGAGCAGTTCTTC.

The CDR3 region has the DNA TGTGCCAGCAGCTTAAACGGGAACACTGAAGCTTTCTTT. As protein: CASSLNGNTEAFF. V and J are TRBV11-2 and TRBJ1-1; D remains ambiguous. Trimming took 2 bases from V and 1 from J, leaving 5 bases between them. Germline V lookup: CDR1 SGHAT, CDR2 FQNNGV. The CDR3 covers 13 residues.

The J gene is TRBJ2-5, the V gene TRBV2; the D gene is possibly TRBD2 (6 bases). Trimming stripped 8 bases from V and 4 bases from J, with 29 bases between. Germline CDR1 reads SNHLY; CDR2 reads FYNNEI. The CDR3 runs 18 residues. Here the CDR3 DNA reads TGTGCCAGCTGGGGGGTATCGAGCGGGTATTCTCTGGGAGAGACCCAGTACTTC. Translating it yields CASWGVSSGYSLGETQYF.

The chain recombines TRBV5-1 with TRBJ2-7, with 7 positions matching TRBD1. CDR1 is SGHRS, CDR2 YFSETQ, per germline. This CDR3 has 14 residues. Trimming at V came to 4 bases and at J to 4 bases, leaving 8 bases not matched to a gene. This CDR3 is CASSPGQDKYEQYF. CDR3 DNA: TGCGCCAGCAGCCCCGGACAGGACAAATACGAGCAGTACTTC.

This clone was observed a handful of times. CDR3 nucleotide sequence: TGTGCCAGCAGCTTGGGACAGGGGGGATACAATGAGCAGTTCTTC. It yields the protein CASSLGQGGYNEQFF. This sequence joins TRBV7-3 and TRBJ2-1; 11 nucleotides match TRBD1. The V gene's germline CDR1 is SGHTA and CDR2 FQGTGA. This CDR3 has 15 residues. With 3 bases clipped from V and 4 bases from J, the junction kept 2 bases outside the gene matches.

The chain combines TRBV27 with TRBJ2-1, with a tentative D call TRBD1 (5 bases). Trimming took off 2 bases at V and 12 bases at J, with 11 bases between the two ends. There are 12 residues in the CDR3. Germline CDR1 reads MNHEY; CDR2 reads SMNVEV (reference sequence). CDR3 nucleotides: TGTGCCAGCAGTTTAGGGGCGAGGCGGCAGTTCTTC. Translation gives CASSLGARRQFF.

V and J are TRBV10-3 and TRBJ2-1, with no clear D. The germline V and J ends were trimmed by 0 bases and 8 bases, with 8 bases remaining between them. The CDR3 extends over 13 amino acids. Germline V gene sequence: CDR1 ENHRY, CDR2 SYGVKD. CDR3 in DNA: TGTGCCATCAGTGAGTCGAGAGAGGATGAGCAGTTCTTC. It translates to CAISESREDEQFF.

The chain has TRBV27 and TRBJ2-5; D unclear. The CDR3 is 15 residues long. Per the germline V gene, CDR1 is MNHEY and CDR2 is SMNVEV (reference sequence). V was pared by 4 bases and J by 8 bases, with 20 bases between. The CDR3 DNA is TGTGCCAGCAGTTACCTCCCTCCCGCGGTAGACACCCAGTACTTC. Protein product: CASSYLPPAVDTQYF.

The chain recombines TRBV5-1 with TRBJ2-5; TRBD1 matches at 11 bases. The CDR3 loop spans 15 amino acids. CDR1 and CDR2 from the germline V gene are SGHRS and YFSETQ. The trim removed 3 bases at V and 5 bases at J, leaving 6 bases unmatched. CDR3 protein: CASSSGQGVGETQYF. The CDR3 DNA sequence: TGCGCCAGCAGCTCGGGACAGGGGGTGGGTGAGACCCAGTACTTC. The variable domain in full, completed from reference TRBV5-1 and TRBJ2-5, reads KAGVTQTPRYLIKTRGQQVTLSCSPISGHRSVSWYQQTPGQGLQFLFEYFSETQRNKGNFPGRFSGRQFSNSRSEMNVSTLELGDSALYLCASSSGQGVGETQYFGPGTRLLVL.

This rearrangement joins TRBV20-1 to TRBJ2-2; no firm D call. The ends were cut back, 0 bases at V and 10 bases at J, with 6 bases in the middle. The CDR3 runs 11 residues. Germline values: CDR1 DFQATT, CDR2 SNEGSKA (reference sequence). The CDR3 sequence is CSAREDSELFF. DNA for the CDR3: TGCAGTGCTAGAGAAGACTCGGAGCTGTTTTTT.

The chain employs TRBV5-5 and TRBJ2-2, with D perhaps TRBD2 (5 bases). CDR1 and CDR2 (germline): SGHKS, YYEKEE (reference sequence). This CDR3 contains 18 residues. V shed 4 bases and J shed 7 bases, with 26 bases lying between them. CDR3 protein: CASSNPLGVATGNGELFF. In DNA, the CDR3 is TGTGCCAGCAGCAATCCACTCGGGGTGGCAACGGGGAACGGGGAGCTGTTTTTT. The whole variable domain, filled in from reference TRBV5-5 and TRBJ2-2, reads DAGVTQSPTHLIKTRGQQVTLRCSPISGHKSVSWYQQVLGQGPQFIFQYYEKEERGRGNFPDRFSARQFPNYSSELNVNALLLGDSALYLCASSNPLGVATGNGELFFGEGSRLTVL.

The chain joins TRBV4-2 to TRBJ2-1; TRBD2 aligns across 9 bases. Trimming at V came to 1 base and at J to 0 bases, leaving 10 bases not matched to a gene. There are 19 residues in the CDR3. Per germline, CDR1 LGHNA and CDR2 YNFKEQ. The CDR3 protein is CASSQGHGAGGHSYNEQFF. Written as DNA, the CDR3 is TGTGCCAGCAGCCAAGGACACGGAGCGGGGGGCCACTCCTACAATGAGCAGTTCTTC.